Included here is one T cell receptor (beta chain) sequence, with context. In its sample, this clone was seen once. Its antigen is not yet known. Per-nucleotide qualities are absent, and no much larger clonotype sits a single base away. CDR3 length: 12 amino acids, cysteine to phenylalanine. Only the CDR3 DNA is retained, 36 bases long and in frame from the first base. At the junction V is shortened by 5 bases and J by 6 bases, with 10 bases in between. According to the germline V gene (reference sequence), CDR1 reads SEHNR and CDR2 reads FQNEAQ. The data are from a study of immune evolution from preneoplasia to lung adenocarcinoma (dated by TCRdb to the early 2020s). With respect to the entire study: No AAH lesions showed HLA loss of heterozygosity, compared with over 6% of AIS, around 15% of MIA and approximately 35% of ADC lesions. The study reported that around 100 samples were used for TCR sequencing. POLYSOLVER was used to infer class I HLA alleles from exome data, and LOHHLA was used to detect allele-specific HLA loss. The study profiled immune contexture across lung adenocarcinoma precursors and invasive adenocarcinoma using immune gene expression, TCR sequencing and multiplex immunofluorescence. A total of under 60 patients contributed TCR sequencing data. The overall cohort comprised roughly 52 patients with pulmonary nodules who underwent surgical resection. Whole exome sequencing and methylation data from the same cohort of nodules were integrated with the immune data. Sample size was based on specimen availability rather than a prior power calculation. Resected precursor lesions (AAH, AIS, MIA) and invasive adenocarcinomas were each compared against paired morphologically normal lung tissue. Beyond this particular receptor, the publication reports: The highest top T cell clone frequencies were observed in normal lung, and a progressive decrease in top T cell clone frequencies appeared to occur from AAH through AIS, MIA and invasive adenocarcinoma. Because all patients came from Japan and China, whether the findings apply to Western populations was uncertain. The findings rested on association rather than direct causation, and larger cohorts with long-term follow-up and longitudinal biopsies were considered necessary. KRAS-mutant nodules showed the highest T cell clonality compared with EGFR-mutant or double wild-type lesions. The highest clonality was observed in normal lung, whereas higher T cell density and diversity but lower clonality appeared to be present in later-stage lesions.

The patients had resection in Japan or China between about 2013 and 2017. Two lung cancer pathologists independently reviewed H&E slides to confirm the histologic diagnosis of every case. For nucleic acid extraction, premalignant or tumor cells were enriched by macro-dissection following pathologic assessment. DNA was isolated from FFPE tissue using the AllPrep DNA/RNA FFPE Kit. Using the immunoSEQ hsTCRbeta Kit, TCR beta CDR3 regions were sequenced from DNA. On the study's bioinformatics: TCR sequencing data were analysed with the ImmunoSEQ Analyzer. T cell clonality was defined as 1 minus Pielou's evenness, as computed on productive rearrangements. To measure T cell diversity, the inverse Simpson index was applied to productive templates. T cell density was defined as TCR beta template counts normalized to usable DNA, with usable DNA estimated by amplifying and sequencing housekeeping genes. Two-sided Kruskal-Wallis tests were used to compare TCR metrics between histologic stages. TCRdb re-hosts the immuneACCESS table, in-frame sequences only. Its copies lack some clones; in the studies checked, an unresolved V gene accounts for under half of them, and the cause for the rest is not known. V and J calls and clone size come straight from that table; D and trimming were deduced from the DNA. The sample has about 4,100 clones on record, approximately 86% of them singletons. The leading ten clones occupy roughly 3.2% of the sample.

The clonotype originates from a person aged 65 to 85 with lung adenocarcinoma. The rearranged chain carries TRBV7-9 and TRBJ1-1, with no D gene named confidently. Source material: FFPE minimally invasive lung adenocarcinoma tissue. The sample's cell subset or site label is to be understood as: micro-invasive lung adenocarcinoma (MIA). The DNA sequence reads TGTGCCAGCAGCGACCGTTGGGCTGAAGCTTTCTTT. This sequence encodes CASSDRWAEAFF. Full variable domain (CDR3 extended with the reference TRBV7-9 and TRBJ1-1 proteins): DTGVSQNPRHKITKRGQNVTFRCDPISEHNRLYWYRQTLGQGPEFLTYFQNEAQLEKSRLLSDRFSAERPKGSFSTLEIQRTEQGDSAMYLCASSDRWAEAFFGQGTRLTVV.